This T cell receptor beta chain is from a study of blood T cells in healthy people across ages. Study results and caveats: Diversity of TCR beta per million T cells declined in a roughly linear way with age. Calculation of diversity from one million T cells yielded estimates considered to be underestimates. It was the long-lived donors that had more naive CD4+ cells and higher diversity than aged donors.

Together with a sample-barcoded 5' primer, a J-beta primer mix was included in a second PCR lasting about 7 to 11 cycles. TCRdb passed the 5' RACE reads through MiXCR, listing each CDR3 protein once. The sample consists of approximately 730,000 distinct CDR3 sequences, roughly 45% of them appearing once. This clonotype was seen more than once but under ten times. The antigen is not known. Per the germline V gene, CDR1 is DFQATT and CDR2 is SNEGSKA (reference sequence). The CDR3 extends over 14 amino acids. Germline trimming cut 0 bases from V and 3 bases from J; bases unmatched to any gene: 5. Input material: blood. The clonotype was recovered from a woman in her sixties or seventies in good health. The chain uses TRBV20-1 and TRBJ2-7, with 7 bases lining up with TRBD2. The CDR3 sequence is CSARDGEGIYEQYF. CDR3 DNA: TGCAGTGCTAGAGACGGGGAGGGGATCTACGAGCAGTACTTC.